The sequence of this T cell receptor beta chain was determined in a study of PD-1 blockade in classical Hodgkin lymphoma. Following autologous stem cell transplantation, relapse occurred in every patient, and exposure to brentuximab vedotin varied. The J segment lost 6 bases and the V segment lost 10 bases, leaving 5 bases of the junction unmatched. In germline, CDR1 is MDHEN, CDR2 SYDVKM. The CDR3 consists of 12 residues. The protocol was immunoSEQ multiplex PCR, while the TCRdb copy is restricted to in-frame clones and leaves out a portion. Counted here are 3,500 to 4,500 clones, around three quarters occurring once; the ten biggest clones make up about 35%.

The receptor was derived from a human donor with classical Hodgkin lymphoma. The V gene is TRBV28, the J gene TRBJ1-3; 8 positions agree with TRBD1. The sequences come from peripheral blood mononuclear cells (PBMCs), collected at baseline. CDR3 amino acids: CATSTGANTIYF. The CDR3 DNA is TGTGCCACCTCGACAGGGGCAAACACCATATATTTT.